The subject of this entry is one T cell receptor beta chain. The antigen remains unidentified. These data come from a study of radiotherapy plus CTLA-4 blockade in lung cancer. General study results and limits: Researchers report tumor-derived TCR clones expanding in blood after radiotherapy plus ipilimumab.

V dropped 3 bases and J dropped 8 bases, with 5 bases sitting between them. The CDR3 extends over 11 amino acids. Germline lookup yields CDR1 KGHSH and CDR2 LQKENI. Profiling relied on immunoSEQ multiplex PCR, and the TCRdb table lists in-frame clones only, not all of them. Of roughly 120,000 clones in the sample, 78% were seen once. This chain joins TRBV18 and TRBJ2-4; D unresolved. Sequenced here: peripheral blood, sampled from a patient treated with radiotherapy plus ipilimumab. The TCR sequence derives from a human donor with non-small cell lung cancer who had a partial response to radiotherapy plus ipilimumab. The CDR3 loop is CASSPADIQYF. The CDR3 DNA reads as TGTGCCAGCTCACCTGCGGACATTCAGTACTTC.